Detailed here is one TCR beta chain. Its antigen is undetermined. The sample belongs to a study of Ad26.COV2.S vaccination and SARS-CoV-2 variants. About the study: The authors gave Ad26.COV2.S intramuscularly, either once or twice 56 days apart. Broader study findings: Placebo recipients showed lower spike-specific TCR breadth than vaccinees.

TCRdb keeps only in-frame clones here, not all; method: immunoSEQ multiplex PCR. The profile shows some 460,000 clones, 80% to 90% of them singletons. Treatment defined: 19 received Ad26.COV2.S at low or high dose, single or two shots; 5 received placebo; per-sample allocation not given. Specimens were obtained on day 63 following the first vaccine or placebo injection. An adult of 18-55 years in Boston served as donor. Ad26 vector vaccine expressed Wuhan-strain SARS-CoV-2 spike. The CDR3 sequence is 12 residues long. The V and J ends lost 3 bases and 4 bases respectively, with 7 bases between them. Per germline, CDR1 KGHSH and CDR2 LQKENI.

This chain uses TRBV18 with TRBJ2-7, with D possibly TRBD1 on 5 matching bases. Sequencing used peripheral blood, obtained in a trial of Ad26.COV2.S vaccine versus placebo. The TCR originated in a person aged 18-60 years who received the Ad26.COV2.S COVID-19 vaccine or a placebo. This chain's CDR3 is CASSPRQYEQYF. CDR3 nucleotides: TGTGCCAGCTCACCCCGACAGTACGAGCAGTACTTC.